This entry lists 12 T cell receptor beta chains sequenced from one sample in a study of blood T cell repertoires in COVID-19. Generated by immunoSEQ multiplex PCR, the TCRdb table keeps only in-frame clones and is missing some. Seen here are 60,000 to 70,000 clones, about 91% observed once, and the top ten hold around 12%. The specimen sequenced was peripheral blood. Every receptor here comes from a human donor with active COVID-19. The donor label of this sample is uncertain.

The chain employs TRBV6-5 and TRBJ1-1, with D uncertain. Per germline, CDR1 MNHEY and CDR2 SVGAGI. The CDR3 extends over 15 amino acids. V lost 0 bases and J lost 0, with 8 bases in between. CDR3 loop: CASSYSIDLNTEAFF. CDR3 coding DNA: TGTGCCAGCAGTTACTCGATTGACTTGAACACTGAAGCTTTCTTT.

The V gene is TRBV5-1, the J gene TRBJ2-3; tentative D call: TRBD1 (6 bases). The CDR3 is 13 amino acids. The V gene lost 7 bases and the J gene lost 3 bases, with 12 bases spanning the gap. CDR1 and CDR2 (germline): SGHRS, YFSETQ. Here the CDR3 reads CASYRGWTDTQYF. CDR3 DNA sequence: TGCGCCAGCTATAGGGGGTGGACAGATACGCAGTATTTT.

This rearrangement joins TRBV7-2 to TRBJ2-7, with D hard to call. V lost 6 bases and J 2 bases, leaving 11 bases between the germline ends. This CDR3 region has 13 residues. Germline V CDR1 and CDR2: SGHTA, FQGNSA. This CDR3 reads CASRQRGAYEQYF. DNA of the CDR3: TGTGCCAGCAGGCAACGAGGAGCCTACGAGCAGTACTTC.

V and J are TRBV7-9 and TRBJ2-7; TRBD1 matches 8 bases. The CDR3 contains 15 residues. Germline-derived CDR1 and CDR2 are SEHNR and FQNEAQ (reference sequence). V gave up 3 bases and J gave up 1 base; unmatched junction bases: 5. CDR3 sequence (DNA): TGTGCCAGCAGCTTGCAGACAGGGGTATCCTACGAGCAGTACTTC. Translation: CASSLQTGVSYEQYF.

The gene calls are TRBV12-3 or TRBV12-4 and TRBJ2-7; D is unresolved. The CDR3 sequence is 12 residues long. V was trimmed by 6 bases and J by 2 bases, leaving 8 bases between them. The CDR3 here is CASRSSAYEQYF. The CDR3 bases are TGTGCCAGCAGGTCCAGTGCCTACGAGCAGTACTTC.

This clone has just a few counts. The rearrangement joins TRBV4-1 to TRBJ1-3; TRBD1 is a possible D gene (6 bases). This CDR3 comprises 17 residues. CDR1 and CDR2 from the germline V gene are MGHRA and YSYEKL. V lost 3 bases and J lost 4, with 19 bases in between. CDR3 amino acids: CASSHPVMGAHGNTIYF. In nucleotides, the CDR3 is TGCGCCAGCAGCCACCCGGTGATGGGGGCGCACGGAAACACCATATATTTT.

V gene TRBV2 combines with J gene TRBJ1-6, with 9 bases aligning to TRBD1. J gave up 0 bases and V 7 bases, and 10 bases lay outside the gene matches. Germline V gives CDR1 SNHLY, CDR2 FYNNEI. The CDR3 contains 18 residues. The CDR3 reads CASIRDRDRGSYNSPLHF. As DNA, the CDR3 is TGTGCCAGCATACGGGACAGGGATCGGGGCTCCTATAATTCACCCCTCCACTTT.

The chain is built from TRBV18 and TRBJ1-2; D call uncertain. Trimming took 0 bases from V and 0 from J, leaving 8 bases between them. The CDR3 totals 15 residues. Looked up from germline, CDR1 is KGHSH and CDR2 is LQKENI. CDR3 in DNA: TGTGCCAGCTCACCACCGGGAGGCGCTAACTATGGCTACACCTTC. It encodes CASSPPGGANYGYTF.

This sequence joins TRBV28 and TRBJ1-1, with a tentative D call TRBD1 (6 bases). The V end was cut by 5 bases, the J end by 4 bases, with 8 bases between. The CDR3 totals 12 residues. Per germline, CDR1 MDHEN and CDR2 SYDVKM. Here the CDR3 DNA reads TGTGCCAGCAGTACACAGGGCACTGAAGCTTTCTTT. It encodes CASSTQGTEAFF.

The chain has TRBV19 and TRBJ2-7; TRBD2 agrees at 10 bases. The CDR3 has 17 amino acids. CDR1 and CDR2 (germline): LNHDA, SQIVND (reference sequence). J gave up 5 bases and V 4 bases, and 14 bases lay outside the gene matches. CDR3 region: CASSTLPSGSRRDEQYF. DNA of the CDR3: TGTGCCAGTAGTACCCTCCCTAGCGGGAGTAGGAGGGACGAGCAGTACTTC.

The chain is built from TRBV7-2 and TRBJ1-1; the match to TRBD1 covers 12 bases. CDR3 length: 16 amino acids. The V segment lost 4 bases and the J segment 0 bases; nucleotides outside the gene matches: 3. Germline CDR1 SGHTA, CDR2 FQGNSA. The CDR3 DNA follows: TGTGCCAGCAGCTCGGGACAGGGGGCTCTGAACACTGAAGCTTTCTTT. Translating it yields CASSSGQGALNTEAFF. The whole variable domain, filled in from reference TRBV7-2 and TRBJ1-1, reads GAGVSQSPSNKVTEKGKDVELRCDPISGHTALYWYRQSLGQGLEFLIYFQGNSAPDKSGLPSDRFSAERTGGSVSTLTIQRTQQEDSAVYLCASSSGQGALNTEAFFGQGTRLTVV.

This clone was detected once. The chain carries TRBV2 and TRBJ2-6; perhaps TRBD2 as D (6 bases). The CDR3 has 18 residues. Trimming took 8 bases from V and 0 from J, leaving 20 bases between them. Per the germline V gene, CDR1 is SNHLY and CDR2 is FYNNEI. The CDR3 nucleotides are TGTGCCAGCCGACTAGTTCCTAAGATTAGCTCTGGGGCCAACGTCCTGACTTTC. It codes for CASRLVPKISSGANVLTF.